Below, 7 T cell receptor beta chains from the same sample are listed, as sequenced in a study of T-cell reconstitution after alpha-beta-depleted transplantation in children. Unique molecular identifiers featured in how the TCRbeta library was prepared. MiXCR was run by TCRdb on the PCR reads, yielding one entry per CDR3 protein. The sample consists of approximately 390,000 distinct CDR3 sequences, around 9.9% of them appearing once. Specimen: PBMCs from the stem cell graft donor, collected from the stem cell graft. These TCRs come from a human donor who donated a stem cell graft to a child with acute myeloid leukemia.

This clonotype has ten or more counts. This rearrangement joins TRBV7-2 to TRBJ1-5; D call uncertain. Trimming cost V 5 bases and J 2 bases, with 10 bases left between them. This CDR3 region has 14 residues. Germline V gene sequence: CDR1 SGHTA, CDR2 FQGNSA. The CDR3 reads CASSLMDGNQPQHF. The CDR3, as DNA: TGTGCCAGCAGCCTAATGGACGGCAATCAGCCCCAGCATTTT.

The CDR3 DNA reads TGTGCCAGCAGTTACTCGAACGGGGGCCGAGGGTACGAGCAGTACGTC. This sequence encodes CASSYSNGGRGYEQYV. The chain couples TRBV6-2 or TRBV6-3 to TRBJ2-7; D could derive from TRBD1 or TRBD2 (6 bases each). Germline loops: CDR1 MNHEY, CDR2 SVGEGT. Trimming took 0 bases from V and 4 from J, leaving 16 bases between them. The CDR3 is 16 residues long.

This clonotype was observed a few times. The chain links TRBV7-2 to TRBJ2-5; D gene uncertain. Germline-derived CDR1 and CDR2 are SGHTA and FQGNSA. The CDR3 runs 15 residues. Deletions cut 2 bases from V and 1 base from J, with 11 bases between. CDR3 loop: CASSLWGSLQETQYF. In DNA form, the CDR3 reads TGTGCCAGCAGCTTATGGGGATCGCTCCAAGAGACCCAGTACTTC.

The chain links TRBV2 to TRBJ2-7, with 8 positions matching TRBD1. CDR3 length: 15 residues. CDR1 and CDR2 (germline): SNHLY, FYNNEI. With V trimmed by 3 bases and J by 7 bases, 11 bases remained unmatched. CDR3 loop: CASSDVGTGAKEQYF. CDR3 DNA: TGTGCCAGCAGTGACGTAGGGACAGGAGCGAAAGAGCAGTACTTC.

This clonotype was found a few times. The chain carries TRBV30 and TRBJ2-1; D perhaps matches TRBD1 (5 bases). Germline CDR1 reads GTSNPN; CDR2 reads SVGIG (reference sequence). The CDR3 runs to 14 residues. Trimming took 2 bases from V and 5 from J, leaving 13 bases between them. The CDR3 reads CAWSRGQGNNEQFF. The CDR3 region has the DNA TGTGCCTGGAGTAGGGGCCAGGGAAACAATGAGCAGTTCTTC.

The chain has TRBV5-1 and TRBJ1-5; D might be TRBD1 (6 bases). This CDR3 has 15 amino acids. Germline CDR1 SGHRS, CDR2 YFSETQ. Trimming pared 0 bases from V and 4 bases from J, leaving 11 bases between. The CDR3 DNA follows: TGCGCCAGCAGCTTGGATGCAGGGGTAAATCAGCCCCAGCATTTT. Translating gives CASSLDAGVNQPQHF.

This clonotype has just a few counts. The CDR3 DNA is TGTGCCAGCAGCGTAAGCCTAGCGGTATACGAGCAGTACTTC. Protein product: CASSVSLAVYEQYF. V gene TRBV9 combines with J gene TRBJ2-7; 7 bases are shared with TRBD2. The CDR3 is 14 residues long. From germline, CDR1 is SGDLS and CDR2 YYNGEE. V was pared by 1 base and J by 4 bases, with 5 bases of the junction left unmatched.